Below are 29 T cell receptor beta chains sequenced from a single sample in a study of tumor and adjacent non-tumor tissue in lung cancer. The library came from three nested PCR rounds adapted from ARM-PCR protocols. TCRdb redid the calling of the multiplex PCR reads with MiXCR, one entry per CDR3 protein. The repertoire includes tens of thousands of distinct CDR3 sequences, around 70% of them detected once, and about 27% sits in the top ten. The template was RNA from unsorted bulk tissue. Distant lung tissue was collected more than 3 cm away from the tumor edge. Sequenced: distant non-tumor lung tissue. The receptors derive from a woman aged 45-65 years with non-small cell lung cancer.

A note on this clonotype: This sequence may be a read error, since a much larger clone differs from it by one base. The rearrangement uses TRBV6-2 or TRBV6-3 and TRBJ2-7; D perhaps matches TRBD1 (6 bases). Germline V gives CDR1 MNHEY, CDR2 SVGEGT. CDR3 length equals 13 residues. CDR3 loop: CAGSIQGTYEQYF. The DNA for the CDR3 is TGTGCCGGCAGTATACAGGGAACCTACGAGCAGTACTTC.

On this clonotype itself: The germline gene is not matched at one end of the junction; a read error may be the cause. This chain joins TRBV20-1 and TRBJ2-2, with no clear D. The CDR3 spans 15 residues. Germline values: CDR1 DFQATT, CDR2 SNEGSKA (reference sequence). The CDR3, as DNA: TGCAGTGCTAGATCCTCGATAGGAAGCACCAGGGAGCTGTTTTTT. Protein product: CSARSSIGSTRELFF.

A note on this clonotype: Possible read error: a much larger clone is one base away. The chain joins TRBV12-3 or TRBV12-4 to TRBJ1-1; D ambiguous. V gave up 7 bases and J gave up 11 bases, with 14 bases separating them. The CDR3 has 11 amino acids. CDR3 coding DNA: TGTGCCAGCACCGGCCTTGATGGGGCTTTCTTT. Amino acids: CASTGLDGAFF.

The rearrangement joins TRBV4-1 to TRBJ1-1; possible D gene TRBD1, 6 bases. This CDR3 contains 16 residues. V dropped 9 bases and J dropped 1 base, with 21 bases sitting between them. Germline assignment: CDR1 MGHRA and CDR2 YSYEKL. In DNA, the CDR3 is TGCGCCAGTAACCGAGATCGTTACAGGGCGAACACTGAAGCTTTCTTT. Its translation is CASNRDRYRANTEAFF.

Worth noting for this clonotype: A much more abundant neighbour one base away suggests this may be a read error. The J gene is TRBJ2-4, the V gene TRBV12-3 or TRBV12-4; 8 bases fit TRBD1. With 0 bases clipped from V and 5 bases from J, the junction kept 6 bases outside the gene matches. CDR3 length: 16 residues. CDR3 nucleotide sequence: TGTGCCAGCAGTTTAGCGGGACAGGTGGCGGAAAACATTCAGTACTTC. It encodes CASSLAGQVAENIQYF.

Remarks on this clonotype: Mismatch with germline at one junction end may stem from a read error. The V and J genes are TRBV11-1 and TRBJ1-1; a possible D gene is TRBD1 (5 bases). The CDR3 contains 14 residues. Germline V lookup: CDR1 SGHAT, CDR2 FQDESV (reference sequence). The CDR3 DNA sequence: TGTGCCGGCAGTTTGAAGGGGTTGAACACTGAAGCTTTCTTT. As protein: CAGSLKGLNTEAFF.

Turning to this clonotype: A clone one base away is much larger, so this may be a read error. This sequence joins TRBV20-1 and TRBJ1-2; D gene uncertain. There are 17 residues in the CDR3. The germline gives CDR1 DFQATT, CDR2 SNEGSKA (reference sequence). The CDR3 coding sequence is TGCAGTGCTAGAGATGAAGCACGGGCAGTTCCTAACAATGGCTACACCTTC. Encoded protein: CSARDEARAVPNNGYTF.

As concerns this clonotype: A much larger clone sits a single nucleotide away, making a read error possible. The chain employs TRBV20-1 and TRBJ1-5, with D unclear. Looked up from germline, CDR1 is DFQATT and CDR2 is SNEGSKA (reference sequence). V was clipped by 5 bases and J by 2 bases, with 16 bases between them. This CDR3 is 15 amino acids long. This CDR3 is CSAGPPHGGNQPQHF. The CDR3, as DNA: TGCAGTGCTGGGCCCCCCCACGGGGGCAATCAGCCCCAGCATTTT.

For this clonotype: A read error may explain this, as a much larger clone is one base away. V is TRBV6-1 and J is TRBJ2-2; D remains unclear. CDR3 length: 13 residues. Per the germline V gene, CDR1 is MNHNS and CDR2 is SASEGT. Trimming took off 11 bases at V and 2 bases at J, with 12 bases between the two ends. The CDR3 DNA reads TGTGCCGGCTCACCCCGAAACACCGGGGAGCTGTTTTTT. This sequence encodes CAGSPRNTGELFF.

The chain has TRBV20-1 and TRBJ2-3; D unresolved. V shed 0 bases and J shed 3 bases, with 10 bases lying between them. Per the germline V gene, CDR1 is DFQATT and CDR2 is SNEGSKA (reference sequence). The CDR3 sequence is 14 residues long. The CDR3 coding sequence is TGCAGTGCTAGAGATTCCCTGGATACAGATACGCAGTATTTT. This sequence encodes CSARDSLDTDTQYF.

Comments on this clonotype: One junction end disagrees with the germline gene, perhaps due to a read error. The chain couples TRBV11-2 to TRBJ1-4; D is possibly TRBD1 (6 bases). CDR1 and CDR2 from the germline V gene are SGHAT and FQNNGV. The CDR3 totals 16 residues. CDR3 protein: CASNLTRDTGRRKLFF. CDR3 nucleotide sequence: TGTGCCAGCAACTTAACCCGGGACACTGGGCGGAGGAAACTGTTTTTT.

Remarks on this clonotype: Sequence at one end of the junction differs from germline and may be a read error. The chain recombines TRBV11-2 with TRBJ2-1, with D possibly matching TRBD2 (5 bases). Germline CDR1 and CDR2: SGHAT and FQNNGV. The CDR3 length is 15 residues. Written as DNA, the CDR3 is TGTGCCAGCAGCCCCCCGGGAACTACCCATAATGAGCAGTTATTC. Encoded protein: CASSPPGTTHNEQLF.

This clonotype showed up just a few times. The chain uses TRBV6-2 or TRBV6-3 and TRBJ1-5; unclear D gene. V shed 4 bases and J shed 4 bases, with 29 bases lying between them. Germline V gives CDR1 MNHEY, CDR2 SVGEGT. The CDR3 has 20 residues. The CDR3 DNA sequence: TGTGCCAGCAGTTTCGGATCTGTGGTATATGTCAGCGGTCATAATCAGCCCCAGCATTTT. Translating it yields CASSFGSVVYVSGHNQPQHF.

This chain links TRBV29-1 with TRBJ2-7; 12 nucleotides agree with TRBD1. The V gene's germline CDR1 is SQVTM and CDR2 ANQGSEA. This CDR3 is built from 14 residues. This chain's CDR3 is CIATTGTGGDEQYF. In nucleotides, the CDR3 is TGCATTGCCACCACCGGGACAGGGGGCGACGAGCAGTACTTC.

Of note for this clonotype: The final CDR3 position lacks the conserved phenylalanine or tryptophan, pointing to a likely read error. The chain joins TRBV11-2 to TRBJ2-7; perhaps TRBD2 as D (6 bases). Germline assignment: CDR1 SGHAT and CDR2 FQNNGV. This CDR3 is 13 amino acids long. Trimming cost V 7 bases and J 4 bases, with 14 bases left between them. The CDR3 loop is CASIVAAVYEQYL. CDR3 bases: TGTGCCAGCATCGTAGCGGCTGTGTACGAGCAGTACCTC.

About this clonotype: The junction does not match germline at one end; this may be a read error. The CDR3 DNA sequence: TGCGCCAGCTGCTTATCCAGGGGGAACACTGAAGCTTTCTTT. The encoded protein is CASCLSRGNTEAFF. The V call is TRBV5-1, the J call TRBJ1-1; the D gene is possibly TRBD1 (6 bases). The CDR3 runs to 14 residues. Germline V gene sequence: CDR1 SGHRS, CDR2 YFSETQ. Drawing the rest from reference TRBV5-1 and TRBJ1-1, the complete variable domain is KAGVTQTPRYLIKTRGQQVTLSCSPISGHRSVSWYQQTPGQGLQFLFEYFSETQRNKGNFPGRFSGRQFSNSRSEMNVSTLELGDSALYLCASCLSRGNTEAFFGQGTRLTVV.

This clonotype has more than one count but fewer than ten. The V and J genes are TRBV7-8 and TRBJ2-3; no firm D call. The CDR3 sequence is 12 residues long. V lost 6 bases and J 2 bases, leaving 6 bases between the germline ends. The V gene's germline CDR1 is SGHVS and CDR2 FQNEAQ. CDR3 in amino acids: CASSFFTDTQYF. The CDR3 nucleotides read TGTGCCAGCAGTTTCTTCACAGATACGCAGTATTTT.

With respect to this clonotype: A much larger clone differs from this one at a single base, so this may be a read error. CDR3 DNA: TGTGCCAGCGGCCAATCTGAGACCCAGTACTTC. Its protein product is CASGQSETQYF. The J gene is TRBJ2-5, the V gene TRBV14; no reliable D call. Germline CDR1 is SGHDN and CDR2 is FVKESK. There are 11 residues in the CDR3.

About this clonotype: One end of the junction is discordant with germline, which a read error may explain. The rearrangement links TRBV12-3 or TRBV12-4 to TRBJ2-2, with a weak D call TRBD2 (6 bases). The CDR3 sequence is 14 residues long. The CDR3 here is CGSCSGLNTGELFF. Here the CDR3 DNA reads TGTGGCAGCTGTTCGGGACTTAACACCGGGGAGCTGTTTTTT.

At least ten counts were recorded for this clonotype. The chain employs TRBV20-1 and TRBJ2-3; TRBD1 or TRBD2 may be the D gene (5 bases each). This CDR3 has 16 amino acids. The V end was cut by 7 bases, the J end by 0 bases, with 20 bases between. Looked up from germline, CDR1 is DFQATT and CDR2 is SNEGSKA (reference sequence). CDR3 loop: CSGLARQGRSTDTQYF. The CDR3 coding sequence is TGCAGTGGCCTAGCCCGGCAGGGAAGGAGCACAGATACGCAGTATTTT.

The J gene is TRBJ2-2, the V gene TRBV28, with 7 bases that match TRBD1. Per the germline V gene, CDR1 is MDHEN and CDR2 is SYDVKM. This CDR3 contains 14 residues. In DNA form, the CDR3 reads TGTGCTATCAGTTACCCTTGGACAGGAGCAGAGCTGTTTTTT. Its protein product is CAISYPWTGAELFF.

This clonotype showed up just a few times. Being one base from a much bigger clone, this may be a read error. The chain couples TRBV20-1 to TRBJ2-7; D is perhaps TRBD1 or TRBD2 (6 bases each). CDR1 DFQATT and CDR2 SNEGSKA come from the germline V gene (reference sequence). The CDR3 runs to 16 residues. V shed 1 base and J shed 2 bases, with 18 bases lying between them. For the CDR3, the DNA is TGCAGTGCTAGAGCTCCTTTGGCGGGACATGCCTACGAGCAGTACTTC. Translating it yields CSARAPLAGHAYEQYF.

Worth noting for this clonotype: A single base separates this from a much larger clone, so it may be a read error. V and J are TRBV6-7 and TRBJ1-5; 8 bases match TRBD1. TRBV6-7 belongs to the ORF category, with a function that is uncertain. The length of the CDR3 is 17 residues. V trimming: 2 bases; J trimming: 3 bases; junction bases outside the gene matches: 9. The CDR3 DNA follows: TGTGCCAGCAGTTACCATACTAGGACAGGGAACAATCAGCCCCAGCATTTT. It translates to CASSYHTRTGNNQPQHF.

On this clonotype itself: One junction end does not reproduce the germline sequence, and a read error may be involved. CDR3 sequence (DNA): TGCACTGCTAGGGCAAACACTGAAGTTTTCTTT. Its protein product is CTARANTEVFF. This rearrangement joins TRBV20-1 to TRBJ1-1; no definite D call. Germline-derived CDR1 and CDR2 are DFQATT and SNEGSKA (reference sequence). The CDR3 has 11 residues.

This chain uses TRBV4-3 with TRBJ2-1; a weak D match, TRBD2 (6 bases). Germline V gene sequence: CDR1 LGHNA, CDR2 YSLEER. The CDR3 has 18 amino acids. With 2 bases removed from V and 5 bases from J, the gap between germline ends came to 22 bases. CDR3 amino acids: CASSQPGRVTGADNEQFF. CDR3 coding DNA: TGCGCCAGCAGCCAACCAGGGCGAGTAACGGGAGCGGACAATGAGCAGTTCTTC.

This clonotype came up a few times. This sequence joins TRBV12-3 or TRBV12-4 and TRBJ2-1, with D hard to call. The CDR3 extends over 15 amino acids. Trimming took 9 bases from V and 4 from J, leaving 19 bases between them. The CDR3 is CASSHARTKYNEQFF. The CDR3 nucleotides are TGTGCCAGTAGTCACGCCCGGACGAAGTACAATGAGCAGTTCTTC.

Notes on this clonotype: Germline and junction disagree at one end, which may indicate a read error. The chain employs TRBV20-1 and TRBJ2-7; 12 bases align to TRBD2. Germline values: CDR1 DFQATT, CDR2 SNEGSKA (reference sequence). This CDR3 is 18 amino acids long. The CDR3 DNA reads as TGCAATGCTAGAGAGGGACTAGCGGGTATCCTGGCCTCCTACGAGCAGTGCTTC. Its protein is CNAREGLAGILASYEQCF.

To note about this clonotype: The conserved phenylalanine or tryptophan normally closing the CDR3 is absent here, so this likely arose from a read error. The chain couples TRBV20-1 to TRBJ2-3, with TRBD2 matching over 8 bases. The germline V gene has CDR1 DFQATT and CDR2 SNEGSKA (reference sequence). This CDR3 has 17 residues. The CDR3 bases are TGCTGTGCTAGAGGTAGTAGCGGGACGTCGTCCACAGATACTCAGTATGTT. Its protein product is CCARGSSGTSSTDTQYV.

Regarding this clonotype: A read error may explain this, as a much larger clone is one base away. V usage is TRBV7-9 and J usage is TRBJ1-4; 7 bases line up with TRBD1. This CDR3 has 14 amino acids. Germline CDR1 is SEHNR and CDR2 is FQNEAQ (reference sequence). CDR3 in amino acids: CASSLLQGNGKLFF. In DNA form, the CDR3 reads TGTGCCAGCAGCTTATTACAGGGGAATGGAAAACTGTTTTTT.